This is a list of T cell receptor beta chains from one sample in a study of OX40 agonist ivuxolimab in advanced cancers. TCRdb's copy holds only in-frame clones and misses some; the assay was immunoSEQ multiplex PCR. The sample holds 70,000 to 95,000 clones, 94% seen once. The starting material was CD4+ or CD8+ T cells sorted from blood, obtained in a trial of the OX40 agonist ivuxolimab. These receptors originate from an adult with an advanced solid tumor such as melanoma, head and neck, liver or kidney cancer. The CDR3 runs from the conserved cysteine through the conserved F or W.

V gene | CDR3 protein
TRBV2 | CASREEIQGAENIQYF
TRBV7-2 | CASSSGGGRYNEQFF
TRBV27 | CASSALVSNTEAFF
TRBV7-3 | CASSLTGGPYNEQFF
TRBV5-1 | CASSLGPPGGYEQYF
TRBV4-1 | CASSQEAGNTGELFF
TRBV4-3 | CASSFSSGTGAYEQYF
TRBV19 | CASQPGRNTEAFF
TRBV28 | CASSIRQTGHEQYF
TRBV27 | CASSLARTSYEQYF
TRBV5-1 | CASRDREWDEQFF
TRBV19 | CASSMGTGNYEQYF
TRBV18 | CASSPDGGDETQYF
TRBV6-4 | CASSDPDREKGWANEKLFF
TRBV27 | CASSSGLAGAYEQYF
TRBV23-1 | CASSHCRGGGEKLFF
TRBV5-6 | CASSLVGQANEQFF
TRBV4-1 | CASSQEPGFGTEAFF
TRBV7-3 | CASSLDGISTDTQYF
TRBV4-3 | CASSQEGHGEWSGANVLTF
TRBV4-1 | CASSPERGTRTNEQFF